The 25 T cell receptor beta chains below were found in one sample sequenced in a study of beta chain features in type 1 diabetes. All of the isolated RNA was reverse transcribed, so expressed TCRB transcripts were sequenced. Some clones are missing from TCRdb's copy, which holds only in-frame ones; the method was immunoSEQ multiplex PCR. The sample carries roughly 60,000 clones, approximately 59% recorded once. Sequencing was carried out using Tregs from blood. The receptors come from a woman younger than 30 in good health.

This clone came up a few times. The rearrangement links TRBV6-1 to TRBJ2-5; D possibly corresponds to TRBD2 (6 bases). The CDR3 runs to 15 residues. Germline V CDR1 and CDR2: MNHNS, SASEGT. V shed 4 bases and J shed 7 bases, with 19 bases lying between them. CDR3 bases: TGTGCCAGCAGTGTAGGCCCCAGGCCCGGGGGGACCCAGTACTTC. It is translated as CASSVGPRPGGTQYF.

In DNA form, the CDR3 reads TGTGCCTCCCCCCGGAGGGCCCCACGCGAGCAGTACTTC. Translated, it gives CASPRRAPREQYF. The chain employs TRBV30 and TRBJ2-7, with a weak D call TRBD2 (6 bases). Germline V gives CDR1 GTSNPN, CDR2 SVGIG (reference sequence). CDR3 length: 13 amino acids. Trimming pared 7 bases from V and 6 bases from J, leaving 19 bases between.

CDR3 in amino acids: CASSSNPYSGPSTDTQYF. The CDR3 DNA reads TGTGCCAGCAGCTCAAACCCCTATAGCGGGCCTAGCACAGATACGCAGTATTTT. V usage is TRBV11-3 and J usage is TRBJ2-3; TRBD2 matches 7 bases. Per the germline V gene, CDR1 is SGHNT and CDR2 is YENEEA. The CDR3 totals 18 residues. V lost 4 bases, J lost 0 bases, and 13 bases stayed unmatched.

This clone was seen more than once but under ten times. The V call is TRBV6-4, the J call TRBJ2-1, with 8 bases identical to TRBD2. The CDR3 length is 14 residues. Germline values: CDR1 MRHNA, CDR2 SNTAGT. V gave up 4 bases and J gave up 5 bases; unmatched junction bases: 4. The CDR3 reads CASSGGSGDNEQFF. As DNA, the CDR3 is TGTGCCAGCAGTGGGGGTAGCGGGGACAATGAGCAGTTCTTC.

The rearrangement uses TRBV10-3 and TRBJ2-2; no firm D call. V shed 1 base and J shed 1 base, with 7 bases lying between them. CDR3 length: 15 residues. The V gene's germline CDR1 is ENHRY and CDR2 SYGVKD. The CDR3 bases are TGTGCCATCAGTGAGTTCCCTTTGAACACCGGGGAGCTGTTTTTT. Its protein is CAISEFPLNTGELFF.

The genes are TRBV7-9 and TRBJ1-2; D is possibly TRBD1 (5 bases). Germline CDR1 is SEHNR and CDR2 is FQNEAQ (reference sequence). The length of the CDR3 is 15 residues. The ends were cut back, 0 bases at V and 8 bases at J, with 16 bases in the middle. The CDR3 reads CASSLAETGSAGYTF. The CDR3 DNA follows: TGTGCCAGCAGCTTAGCGGAAACAGGATCTGCGGGCTACACCTTC.

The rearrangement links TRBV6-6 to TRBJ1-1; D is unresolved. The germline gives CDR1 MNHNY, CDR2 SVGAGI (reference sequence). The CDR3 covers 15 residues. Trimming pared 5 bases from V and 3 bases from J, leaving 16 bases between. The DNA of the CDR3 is TGTGCCAGCAGTCCGATCAGGAGGGCGTACACTGAAGCTTTCTTT. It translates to CASSPIRRAYTEAFF.

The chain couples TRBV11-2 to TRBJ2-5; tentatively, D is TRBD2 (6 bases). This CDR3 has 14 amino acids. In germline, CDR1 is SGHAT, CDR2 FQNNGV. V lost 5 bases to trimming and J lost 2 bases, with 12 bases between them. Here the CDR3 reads CASSLGSGQETQYF. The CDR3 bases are TGTGCCAGCAGCCTGGGGAGCGGGCAAGAGACCCAGTACTTC.

CDR3 protein: CASSQISGDTQYF. DNA for the CDR3: TGCGCCAGCAGTCAAATTAGTGGAGATACGCAGTATTTT. This chain links TRBV5-1 with TRBJ2-3; D is undetermined. The germline gives CDR1 SGHRS, CDR2 YFSETQ. V was cut by 5 bases and J by 5 bases, with 12 bases left in between. The CDR3 is made up of 13 amino acids.

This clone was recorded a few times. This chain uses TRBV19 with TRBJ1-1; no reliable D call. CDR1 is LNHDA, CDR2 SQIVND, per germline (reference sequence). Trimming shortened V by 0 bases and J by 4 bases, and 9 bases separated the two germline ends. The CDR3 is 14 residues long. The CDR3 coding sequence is TGTGCCAGTAGTATAGATCGCTACGGCACTGAAGCTTTCTTT. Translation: CASSIDRYGTEAFF. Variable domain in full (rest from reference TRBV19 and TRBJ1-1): DGGITQSPKYLFRKEGQNVTLSCEQNLNHDAMYWYRQDPGQGLRLIYYSQIVNDFQKGDIAEGYSVSREKKESFPLTVTSAQKNPTAFYLCASSIDRYGTEAFFGQGTRLTVV.

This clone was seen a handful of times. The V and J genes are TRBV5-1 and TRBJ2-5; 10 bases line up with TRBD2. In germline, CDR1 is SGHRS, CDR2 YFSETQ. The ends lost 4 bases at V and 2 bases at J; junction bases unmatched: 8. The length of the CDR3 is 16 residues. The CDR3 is CASSVGLAALQETQYF. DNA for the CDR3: TGCGCCAGCAGCGTCGGACTAGCGGCCCTACAAGAGACCCAGTACTTC.

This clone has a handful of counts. CDR3 nucleotides: TGTGCCTGGAGACCCGGGAGGGCCCCAGCAGATACGCAGTATTTT. Its protein product is CAWRPGRAPADTQYF. This chain links TRBV30 with TRBJ2-3; 8 positions match TRBD2. Looked up from germline, CDR1 is GTSNPN and CDR2 is SVGIG (reference sequence). V trimming: 3 bases; J trimming: 4 bases; junction bases outside the gene matches: 9. This CDR3 has 15 amino acids.

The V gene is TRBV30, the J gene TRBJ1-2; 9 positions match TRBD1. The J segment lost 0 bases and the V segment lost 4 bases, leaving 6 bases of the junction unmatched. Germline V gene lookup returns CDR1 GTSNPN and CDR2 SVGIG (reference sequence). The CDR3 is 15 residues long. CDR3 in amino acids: CAWTQDRGTNYGYTF. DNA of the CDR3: TGTGCCTGGACCCAGGACAGGGGCACTAACTATGGCTACACCTTC.

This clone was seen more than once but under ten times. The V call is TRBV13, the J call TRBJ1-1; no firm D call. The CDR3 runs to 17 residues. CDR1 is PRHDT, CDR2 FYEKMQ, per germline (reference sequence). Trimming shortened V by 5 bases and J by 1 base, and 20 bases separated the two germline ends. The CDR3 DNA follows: TGTGCCAGCAGCCAATTCACTAGAGGAGGCAGGAACACTGAAGCTTTCTTT. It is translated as CASSQFTRGGRNTEAFF.

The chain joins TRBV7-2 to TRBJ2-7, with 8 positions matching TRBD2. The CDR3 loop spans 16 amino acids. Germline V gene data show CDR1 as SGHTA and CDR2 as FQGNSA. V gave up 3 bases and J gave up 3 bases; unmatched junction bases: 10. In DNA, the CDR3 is TGTGCCAGCAGCTTGAATTTCGGGGGGGCGAGCTACGAGCAGTACTTC. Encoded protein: CASSLNFGGASYEQYF.

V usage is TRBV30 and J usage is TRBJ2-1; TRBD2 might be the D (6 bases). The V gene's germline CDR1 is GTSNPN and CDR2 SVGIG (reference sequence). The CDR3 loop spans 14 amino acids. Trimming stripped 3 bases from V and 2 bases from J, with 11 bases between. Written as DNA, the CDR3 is TGTGCCTGGAGGTATAGCGGCGCCTACAATGAGCAGTTCTTC. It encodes CAWRYSGAYNEQFF. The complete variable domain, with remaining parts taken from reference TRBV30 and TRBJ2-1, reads SQTIHQWPATLVQPVGSPLSLECTVEGTSNPNLYWYRQAAGRGLQLLFYSVGIGQISSEVPQNLSASRPQDRQFILSSKKLLLSDSGFYLCAWRYSGAYNEQFFGPGTRLTVL.

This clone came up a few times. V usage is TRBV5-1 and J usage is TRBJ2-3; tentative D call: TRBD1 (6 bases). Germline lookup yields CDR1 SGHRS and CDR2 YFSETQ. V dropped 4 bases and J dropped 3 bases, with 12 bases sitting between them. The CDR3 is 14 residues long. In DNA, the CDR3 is TGCGCCAGCAGCCTACCTACAGGGACAGATACGCAGTATTTT. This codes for CASSLPTGTDTQYF.

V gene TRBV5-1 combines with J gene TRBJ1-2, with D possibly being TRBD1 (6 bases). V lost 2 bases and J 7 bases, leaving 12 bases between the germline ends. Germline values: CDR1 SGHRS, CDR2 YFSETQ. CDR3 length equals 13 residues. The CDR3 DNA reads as TGCGCCAGCAGCTTCGGACAGCCCCCTGGCTACACCTTC. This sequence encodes CASSFGQPPGYTF.

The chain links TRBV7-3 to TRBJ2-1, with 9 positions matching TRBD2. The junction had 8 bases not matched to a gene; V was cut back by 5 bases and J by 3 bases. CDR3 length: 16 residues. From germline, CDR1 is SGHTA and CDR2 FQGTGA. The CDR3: CASSPAGTSLYNEQFF. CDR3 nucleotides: TGTGCCAGCAGCCCAGCCGGGACTAGCCTCTACAATGAGCAGTTCTTC.

The CDR3 loop is CARAHNLNTEAFF. CDR3 DNA: TGTGCCAGAGCCCATAACCTGAACACTGAAGCTTTCTTT. This rearrangement joins TRBV19 to TRBJ1-1; D gene uncertain. V lost 9 bases to trimming and J lost 0 bases, with 11 bases between them. The CDR3 consists of 13 residues. Germline V gene lookup returns CDR1 LNHDA and CDR2 SQIVND (reference sequence).

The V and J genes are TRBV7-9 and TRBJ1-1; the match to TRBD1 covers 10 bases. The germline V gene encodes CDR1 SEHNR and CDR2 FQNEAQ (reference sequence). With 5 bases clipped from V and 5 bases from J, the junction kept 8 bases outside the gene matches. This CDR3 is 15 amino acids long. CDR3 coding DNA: TGTGCCAGCAGCCGAACCGGGACAGGGGCGACTGAAGCTTTCTTT. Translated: CASSRTGTGATEAFF. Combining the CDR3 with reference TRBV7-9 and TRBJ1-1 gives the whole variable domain DTGVSQNPRHKITKRGQNVTFRCDPISEHNRLYWYRQTLGQGPEFLTYFQNEAQLEKSRLLSDRFSAERPKGSFSTLEIQRTEQGDSAMYLCASSRTGTGATEAFFGQGTRLTVV.

In DNA form, the CDR3 reads TGTGCCAGCAGAACGCAGGGGGCGAGGACTGAAGCTTTCTTT. As protein: CASRTQGARTEAFF. V usage is TRBV6-5 and J usage is TRBJ1-1, with 8 bases that match TRBD1. Looked up from germline, CDR1 is MNHEY and CDR2 is SVGAGI. This CDR3 has 14 amino acids. J gave up 5 bases and V 6 bases, and 8 bases lay outside the gene matches.

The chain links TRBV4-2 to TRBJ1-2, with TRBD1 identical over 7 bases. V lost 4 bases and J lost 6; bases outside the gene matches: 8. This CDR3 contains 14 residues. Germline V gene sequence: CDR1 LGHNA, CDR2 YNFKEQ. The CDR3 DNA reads TGTGCCAGCAGCCCTCCCGACAGGGTGGATGGCTACACCTTC. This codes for CASSPPDRVDGYTF.

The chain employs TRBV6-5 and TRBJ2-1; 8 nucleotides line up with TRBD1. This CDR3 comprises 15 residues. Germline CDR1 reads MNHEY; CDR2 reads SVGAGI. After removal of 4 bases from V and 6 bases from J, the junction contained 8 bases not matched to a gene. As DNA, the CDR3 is TGTGCCAGCAGTTTCAGCCGCGGACAGGGCAATGAGCAGTTCTTC. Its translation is CASSFSRGQGNEQFF.

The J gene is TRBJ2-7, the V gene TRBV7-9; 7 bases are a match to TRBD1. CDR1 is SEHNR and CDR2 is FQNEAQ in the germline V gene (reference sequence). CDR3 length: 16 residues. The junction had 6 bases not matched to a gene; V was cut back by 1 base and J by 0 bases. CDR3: CASSLGAGTVSYEQYF. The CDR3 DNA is TGTGCCAGCAGCTTAGGGGCCGGGACAGTCTCCTACGAGCAGTACTTC.